This T cell receptor (beta chain) was sequenced for a study of shared clonotypes between healthy human individuals (TCRdb year 2020). Some background on the complete study: A couple of women and a few men aged 18 to 49 years were included in the cohort. Per donor, three plates each were used for CD4 naive and CD4 memory, two for CD8 naive, and one for CD8 memory. To estimate repertoire size and how much clonotype sharing occurs between individuals, the study deeply sequenced the blood TCR repertoires of five healthy adults. Libraries were prepared and TCR repertoires were sequenced by different laboratories using diverse techniques, in order to increase sequencing depth and limit assay-specific biases. Leukapheresis yielded between about 0.9 and 10 billion PBMCs per donor.

CD8 naive samples were obtained by positive selection for CCR7 among CD45RO-negative cells, yielding a CD45RA+CCR7+ population from which TemRA cells were excluded. Healthy HIV-negative adults with no recently reported acute infections or vaccinations were included as donors. Every donor was a Caucasian adult residing in Nashville, Tennessee, USA. After blood collection by leukapheresis, PBMCs were isolated using Ficoll-Histopaque density gradient centrifugation and then cryopreserved in the vapor phase of liquid nitrogen. Analytical flow cytometry was used to check the purity and quantity of each magnetically sorted T cell population. Genomic DNA was isolated from every sorted fraction and measured by UV absorbance on a Nanodrop 2000c. With regard to this clone: It lacks a known antigen. Per-nucleotide qualities are absent, and no much larger clonotype sits a single base away. Other DNA sequences in this sample translate to the same CDR3.

TCR CDR3 regions were amplified from genomic DNA by multiplex PCR using the deep immunoSEQ assay. For each cell subset, the extracted genomic DNA was distributed evenly across all wells of several immunoSEQ 96-well plates, and each plate served as one replicate. For sorted subsets, 150 to 250 ng of genomic DNA, equivalent to 25,000 to 35,000 T cell genomes, went into each replicate PCR. Purified libraries were quantified with a Qubit 3.0 fluorometer, sized on a Bioanalyzer 2100, and re-quantified with the KAPA Library Quantification kit. Every immunoSEQ 96-well plate was sequenced on a dedicated single-read 150-cycle Illumina NextSeq 550 flow cell. Per the source publication's procedure: Because the immunoSEQ output held only junctional sequences and lacked quality scores, the filtering could not match the filtering applied to full-length reads. To assign V/J genes and CDR3, sequences were annotated using PyIR, a Python wrapper for IgBLAST v1.9, with IMGT germline references. Reads were removed for weak V/J assignments (E-value above 1e-6), missing CDR3, stop codons, out-of-frame junctions, or ambiguous translated residues. V3J clonotypes were defined as sequences sharing an identical inferred V gene, J gene, and CDR3 amino acid sequence. The percentage overlap between two repertoires was calculated by dividing the number of shared unique clonotypes by the size of the smaller repertoire. Richness of each repertoire was evaluated using RTK rarefaction, the Chao1 estimator, and Recon v2.1 estimates of unobserved clonotypes. Generation probabilities for all TCRbeta clonotypes obtained by the gDNA method from a handful of donors were computed using OLGA. TCRdb stores this immuneACCESS table with in-frame sequences only. Part of the clones is absent; in the studies checked, under half of the shortfall reflects unresolved V genes, and no reason is known for the rest. The V and J calls and the clone size are those of that table, but D and trimming were determined from the DNA. The sample table lists roughly 650,000 clones, around 96% of them with a count of one. About 0.12% of the sample is held by the ten biggest clonotypes.

Overall study outcomes, separate from this receptor: Based on pairwise subsampling, the degree of clonotype sharing among donors was expected to be affected by sequencing depth. When a few donors were compared, the shared fraction of clonotypes was around 5% for naive CD4, approximately 3.5% for naive CD8, more than 2% for memory CD4, and roughly 0.43% for memory CD8. Even with the large sequencing depth, rarefaction of the sorted-subset datasets indicated that sequencing was incomplete. Sampling was restricted to blood, and TCR repertoires in tissue are likely to differ from TCR repertoires in blood. Clonotypes shared by all four sorted-subset donors showed higher generation probabilities than non-shared clonotypes. The genetic and exposure-history diversity represented was limited by the small number of donors. Estimated clonotype richness was generally larger for naive than for memory subsets.

Cut back by 6 bases and 10 bases, the V and J ends lie 13 bases apart. The germline V gene (reference sequence) gives CDR1 as MNHEY and CDR2 as SMNVEV. There are 12 amino acids in the CDR3, from cysteine to phenylalanine inclusive. Only CDR3 DNA is held: 36 bases, read in frame from base 1. The V gene is TRBV27 and the J gene is TRBJ2-1; TRBD1 is a possible D gene, resting on 6 matching bases. Sample: naive CD8+ T cells sorted from blood. The sample's cell subset or site, from its label and the paper: CD45RA+CCR7+. This receptor was identified in a woman aged 30 to 39 in good health. The DNA reads TGTGCCAGCAGCACTGGGGGCGGGGAGCAGTTCTTC. It specifies CASSTGGGEQFF.